The clone carrying this TCR beta chain was recorded at least ten times. The sample belongs to a study of regulatory T cells in long-lasting Graves disease. Indicated time point: newly diagnosed GD, antithyroid drugs for less than 3 months. PBMC RNA was the source of the TCR library. This CDR3 has 21 amino acids. Germline V gene lookup returns CDR1 MNHEY and CDR2 SMNVEV (reference sequence). The V end was cut by 0 bases, the J end by 5 bases, with 31 bases between. Construction of TCR beta libraries relied on iRepertoire HTBI primers and on Arm-PCR targeting CDR3 regions. TCRdb re-called the multiplex PCR reads with MiXCR, one entry per CDR3 protein. Among 380,000 or so distinct CDR3 sequences listed, about 17% were seen once. The same data also contributed to another study, on T cells in Graves' hyperthyroidism and ophthalmopathy.

The sample here was peripheral blood mononuclear cells (PBMCs), taken at new diagnosis, from a patient treated with antithyroid drugs. The TCR was taken from a woman aged 18-30 years with Graves disease. This chain connects TRBV27 to TRBJ2-5, with D perhaps matching TRBD2 (7 bases). The CDR3 nucleotides read TGTGCCAGCAGTTTATCGATTCTCGGGGTCGGGGGCGGGAGAAGCTGGGAGACCCAGTACTTC. Translating gives CASSLSILGVGGGRSWETQYF.